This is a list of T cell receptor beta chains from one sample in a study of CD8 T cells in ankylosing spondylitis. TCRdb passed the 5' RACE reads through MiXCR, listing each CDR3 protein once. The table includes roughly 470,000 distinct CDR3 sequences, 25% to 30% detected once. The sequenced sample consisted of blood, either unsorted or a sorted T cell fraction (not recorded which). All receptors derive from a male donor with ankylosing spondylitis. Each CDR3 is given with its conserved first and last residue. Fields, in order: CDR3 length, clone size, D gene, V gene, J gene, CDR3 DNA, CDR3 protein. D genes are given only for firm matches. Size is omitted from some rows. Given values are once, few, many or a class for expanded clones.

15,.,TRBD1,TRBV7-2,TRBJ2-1,TGTGCCAGCAGGCACGGCGCACAGGGGGCGGTTGAGCAGTTCTTC,CASRHGAQGAVEQFF
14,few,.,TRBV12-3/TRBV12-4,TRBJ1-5,TGTGCCAGCAGCCCTGGGCAGACCTATCAGCCCCAGCATTTT,CASSPGQTYQPQHF
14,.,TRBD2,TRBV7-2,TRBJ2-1,TGTGCCAGCAGCCCCCTAGTAGCGGGAGCTGAGCAGTTCTTC,CASSPLVAGAEQFF
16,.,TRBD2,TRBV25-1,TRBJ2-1,TGTGCCAGCAGCGGCCGGACTAGCGGGAGTAACAATGAGCAGTTCTTC,CASSGRTSGSNNEQFF
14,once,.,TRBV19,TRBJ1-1,TGTGCCAGTAGTAGGGCATCTGCGGGCACTGAAGCTTTCTTT,CASSRASAGTEAFF
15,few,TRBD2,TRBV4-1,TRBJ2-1,TGCGCCAGCAGCCAGACTAGCGGGAGGTCAGATGAGCAGTTCTTC,CASSQTSGRSDEQFF
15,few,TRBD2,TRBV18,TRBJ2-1,TGTGCCAGCTCACTTAGCGGGTTCTCCTACAATGAGCAGTTCTTC,CASSLSGFSYNEQFF
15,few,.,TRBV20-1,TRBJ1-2,TGCAGTGCTCGCCCCGACACCTTAACTATCTATGGCTACACCTTC,CSARPDTLTIYGYTF
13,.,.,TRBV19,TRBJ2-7,TGTGCCAGTAGAAGCCCAGGGATCTACGAGCAGTACTTC,CASRSPGIYEQYF
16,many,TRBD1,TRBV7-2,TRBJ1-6,TGTGCCAGCAGCTACCCGGACAGGGTTACGGATTCACCCCTCCACTTT,CASSYPDRVTDSPLHF
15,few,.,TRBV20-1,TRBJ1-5,TGCAGTGCTAGAGATCTAGCAGGCAGCAATCAGCCCCAGCATTTT,CSARDLAGSNQPQHF
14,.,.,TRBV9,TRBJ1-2,TGTGCCAGCAGCGTAGTACAGGGTGGCTATGGCTACACCTTC,CASSVVQGGYGYTF
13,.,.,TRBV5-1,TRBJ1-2,TGCGCCAGCAGCTTGGGATCTAACTATGGCTACACCTTC,CASSLGSNYGYTF
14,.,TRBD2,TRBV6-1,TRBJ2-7,TGTGCCAGCATTCTAGCGGGGGCATCCTACGAGCAGTACTTC,CASILAGASYEQYF
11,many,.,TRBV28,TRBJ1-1,TGTGCCAGCAGGGGTTACACTGAAGCTTTCTTT,CASRGYTEAFF
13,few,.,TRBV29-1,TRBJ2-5,TGCAGCGGCCGCGAGGGCAGGGGAGAGACCCAGTACTTC,CSGREGRGETQYF
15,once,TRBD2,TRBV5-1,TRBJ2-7,TGCGCCAGCAGCCTGGGACTAGCGGGCTGGGGGGAGCAGTACTTC,CASSLGLAGWGEQYF
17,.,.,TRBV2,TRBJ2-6,TGTGCCAGCGAGCTCAGGACAAACTTGCCGGTGGCCAACGTCCTGACTTTC,CASELRTNLPVANVLTF
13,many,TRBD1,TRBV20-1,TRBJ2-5,TGCAGTGCCCCAACAGGGGGAATGGAGACCCAGTACTTC,CSAPTGGMETQYF
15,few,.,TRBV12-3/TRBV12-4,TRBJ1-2,TGTGCCAGCAGTTCAACGGACACCACGTCCTATGGCTACACCTTC,CASSSTDTTSYGYTF
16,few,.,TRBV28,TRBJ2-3,TGTGCCAGCAGTTTGCCCAGGGCAGCTAGCACAGATACGCAGTATTTT,CASSLPRAASTDTQYF
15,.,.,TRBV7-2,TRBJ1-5,TGTGCCAGCAGCTTAGCAGGGAGTAGCAATCAGCCCCAGCATTTT,CASSLAGSSNQPQHF
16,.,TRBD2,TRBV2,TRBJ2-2,TGTGCCAGCCGCCGACTAGCGGGAGACGGTACCGGGGAGCTGTTTTTT,CASRRLAGDGTGELFF
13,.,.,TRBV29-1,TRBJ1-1,TGCAGCGTTGAAGTAGGACAGAACACTGAAGCTTTCTTT,CSVEVGQNTEAFF
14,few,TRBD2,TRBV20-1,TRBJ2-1,TGCAGTGCTAGAGGGGGAGCGGGATCGGCTGAGCAGTTCTTC,CSARGGAGSAEQFF
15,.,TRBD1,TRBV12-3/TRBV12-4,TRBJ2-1,TGTGCCAGCAGTCCCGGGACAGGGTATTCGAATGAGCAGTTCTTC,CASSPGTGYSNEQFF
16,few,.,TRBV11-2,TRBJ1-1,TGTGCCAGCAACTTAGCGGGTTGGGGAAGAGGAACTGAAGCTTTCTTT,CASNLAGWGRGTEAFF
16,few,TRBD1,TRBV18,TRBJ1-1,TGTGCCAGCTCACCAATCCGGGACAGGATGAACACTGAAGCTTTCTTT,CASSPIRDRMNTEAFF
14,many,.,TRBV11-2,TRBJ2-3,TGTGCCAGCAGGTCTCCTCGGGACGGAGATACGCAGTATTTT,CASRSPRDGDTQYF
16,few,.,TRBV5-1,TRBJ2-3,TGCGCCAGCAGCTTGGCCTTAGGCGCCTACACAGATACGCAGTATTTT,CASSLALGAYTDTQYF
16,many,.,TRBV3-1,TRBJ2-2,TGTGCCAGCAGCTTTGGACCGGGACTGAGCACCGGGGAGCTGTTTTTT,CASSFGPGLSTGELFF
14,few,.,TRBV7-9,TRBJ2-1,TGTGCCAGCAGTCAAGCGGGTCCTAGCAATGAGCAGTTCTTC,CASSQAGPSNEQFF
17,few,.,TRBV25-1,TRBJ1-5,TGTGCCAGCAGTGATTCGTGGCAGGAGGCCGGCAATCAGCCCCAGCATTTT,CASSDSWQEAGNQPQHF
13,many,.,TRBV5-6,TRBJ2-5,TGTGCCAGCAGCTACTGGGTGCAAGAGACCCAGTACTTC,CASSYWVQETQYF
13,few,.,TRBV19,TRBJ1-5,TGTGCCAGTATGGGGGACAATTCCCAGCCCCAGCATTTT,CASMGDNSQPQHF
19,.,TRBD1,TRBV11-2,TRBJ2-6,TGTGCCAGCAGCTTAGATCTCCGGACAGGCGCCTCTGGGGCCAACGTCCTGACTTTC,CASSLDLRTGASGANVLTF
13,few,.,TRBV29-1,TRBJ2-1,TGCAGCGTTGGGAGTAGCTCCTACAATGAGCAGTTCTTC,CSVGSSSYNEQFF
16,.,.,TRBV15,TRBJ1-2,TGTGCCACCAGCAGAGTTTCGACAGGATTCAACTATGGCTACACCTTC,CATSRVSTGFNYGYTF
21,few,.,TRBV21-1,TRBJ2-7,TGTGCCAGCAGCATCCAAATTACTAGCGGGAGGGTGTGTTTCGAGCTTTGCGAGCAGTACTTC,CASSIQITSGRVCFELCEQYF
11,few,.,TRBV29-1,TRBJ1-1,TGCAGCGTTGGACCGGGACCTGAAGCTTTCTTT,CSVGPGPEAFF
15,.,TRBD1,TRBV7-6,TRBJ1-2,TGTGCCAGCAGCTATGGGACAGATCATAACTATGGCTACACCTTC,CASSYGTDHNYGYTF
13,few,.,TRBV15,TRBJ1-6,TGTGCCACCAGCAGAGATCGCCGCTCACCCCTCCACTTT,CATSRDRRSPLHF
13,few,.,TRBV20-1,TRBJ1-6,TGCAGTGCTAGATTCAGAGTAAATTCACCCCTCCACTTT,CSARFRVNSPLHF
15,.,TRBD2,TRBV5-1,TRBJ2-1,TGCGCCAGCAGCCAGTGGACTAGCGGGACCGATGAGCAGTTCTTC,CASSQWTSGTDEQFF
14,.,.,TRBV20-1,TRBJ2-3,TGCAGTGCCAGAAGGCGGGGAAGCACAGATACGCAGTATTTT,CSARRRGSTDTQYF
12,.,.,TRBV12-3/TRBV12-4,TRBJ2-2,TGTGCCAGCAGTTTAGTGTCCGGGGAGCTGTTTTTT,CASSLVSGELFF
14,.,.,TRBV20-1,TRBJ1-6,TGCAGTGCTAGAGGGGGAGGGAAGAATTCACCCCTCCACTTT,CSARGGGKNSPLHF
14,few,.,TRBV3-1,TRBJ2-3,TGTGCCAGCAGCCAGGCTGGTTCCCCAGATACGCAGTATTTT,CASSQAGSPDTQYF
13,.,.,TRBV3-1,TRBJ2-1,TGTGCCAGCAGCCAAGTCGTTTACAATGAGCAGTTCTTC,CASSQVVYNEQFF
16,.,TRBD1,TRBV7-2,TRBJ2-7,TGTGCCAGCAGCTTAAGTCGACAGGGGGCGAACTACGAGCTGTACTTC,CASSLSRQGANYELYF
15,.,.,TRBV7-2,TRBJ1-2,TGTGCCAGCAGGGAGGGAAGGGGCGGCGGCTATGGCTACACCTTC,CASREGRGGGYGYTF
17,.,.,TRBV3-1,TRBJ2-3,TGTGCCAGCAGCCAAGTCGGGTCGGCTAGTCTGACAGATACGCAGTATTTT,CASSQVGSASLTDTQYF